This TCR beta chain derives from a study of OX40 agonist ivuxolimab in advanced cancers. Notes on the study in general: There were, on average, more expanded clones in CD8+ T cells than in CD4+.

Method: immunoSEQ multiplex PCR; TCRdb's copy keeps in-frame clones and lacks some. Among about 34,000 clones, less than 80% were seen once, and the ten largest hold over 9.5%. This clone occurred a few times. What it recognizes is unknown. The V end was cut by 4 bases, the J end by 4 bases, with 11 bases between. The CDR3 covers 13 residues. CDR1 and CDR2 from the germline V gene are SGHTS and YDEGEE. The chain recombines TRBV5-8 with TRBJ1-2; maybe TRBD1 (6 bases). Specimen: CD4+ or CD8+ T cells sorted from blood, collected in a trial of the OX40 agonist ivuxolimab. The clonotype was recovered from an adult with an advanced solid tumor such as melanoma, head and neck, liver or kidney cancer. The CDR3 here is CASSQDRSYGYTF. CDR3 nucleotides: TGTGCCAGCAGCCAGGACAGAAGCTATGGCTACACCTTC.